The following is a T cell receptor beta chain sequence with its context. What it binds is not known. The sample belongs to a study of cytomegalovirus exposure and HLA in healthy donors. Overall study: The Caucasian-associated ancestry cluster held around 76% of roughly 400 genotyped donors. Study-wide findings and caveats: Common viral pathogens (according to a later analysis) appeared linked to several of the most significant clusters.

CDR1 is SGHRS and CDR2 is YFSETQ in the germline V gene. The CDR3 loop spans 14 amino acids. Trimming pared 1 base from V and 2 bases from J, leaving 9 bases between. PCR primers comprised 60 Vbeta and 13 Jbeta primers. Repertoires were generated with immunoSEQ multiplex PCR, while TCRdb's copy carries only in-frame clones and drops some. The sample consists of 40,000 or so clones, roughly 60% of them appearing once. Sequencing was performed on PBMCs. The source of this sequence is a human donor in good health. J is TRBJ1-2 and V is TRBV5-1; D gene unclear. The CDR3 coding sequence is TGCGCCAGCAGCTTGCTCCCGGAGAACTATGGCTACACCTTC. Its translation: CASSLLPENYGYTF. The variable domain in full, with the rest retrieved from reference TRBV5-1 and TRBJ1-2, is KAGVTQTPRYLIKTRGQQVTLSCSPISGHRSVSWYQQTPGQGLQFLFEYFSETQRNKGNFPGRFSGRQFSNSRSEMNVSTLELGDSALYLCASSLLPENYGYTFGSGTRLTVV.